The entry below gives a single T cell receptor (beta chain) sequence along with its context. Per the original data handling: Amplification with reference gene primers provided the estimates of nucleated cell counts. The assay was immunoSEQ multiplex PCR, and TCRdb's table has in-frame clones only and misses some. V and J calls and clone size come straight from that table; D and trimming were deduced from the DNA. The sample has hundreds of thousands of clones, 85% to 90% seen once. The CDR3 spans 16 residues. V dropped 1 base and J dropped 1 base, with 14 bases sitting between them. Germline V gene data show CDR1 as SEHNR and CDR2 as FQNEAQ (reference sequence). This sample stems from a study of blood T cell repertoires in COVID-19. Study-wide context: The United States, Italy and Spain were the sources of the acute and convalescent COVID-19 samples.

The material sequenced was peripheral blood. The chain links TRBV7-9 to TRBJ2-7; possible D gene TRBD2, 6 bases. This clonotype was obtained from a woman aged 40 to 50 with COVID-19, enrolled during active disease. CDR3 nucleotide sequence: TGTGCCAGCAGCTTAGGGCGGGGTCTCCTTTCCTACGAGCAGTACTTC. Protein product: CASSLGRGLLSYEQYF.